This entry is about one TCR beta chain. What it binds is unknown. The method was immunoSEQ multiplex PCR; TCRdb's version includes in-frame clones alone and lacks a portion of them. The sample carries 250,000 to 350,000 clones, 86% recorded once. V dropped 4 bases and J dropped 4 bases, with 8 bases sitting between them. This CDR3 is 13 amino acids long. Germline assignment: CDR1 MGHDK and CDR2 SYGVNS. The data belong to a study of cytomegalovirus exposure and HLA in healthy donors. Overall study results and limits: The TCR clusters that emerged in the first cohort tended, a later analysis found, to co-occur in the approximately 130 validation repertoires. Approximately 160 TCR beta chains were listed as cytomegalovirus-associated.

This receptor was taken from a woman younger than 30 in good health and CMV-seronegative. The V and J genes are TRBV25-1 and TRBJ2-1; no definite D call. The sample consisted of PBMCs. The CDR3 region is CASSGTEYNEQFF. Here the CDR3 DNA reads TGTGCCAGCAGTGGTACAGAGTACAATGAGCAGTTCTTC.